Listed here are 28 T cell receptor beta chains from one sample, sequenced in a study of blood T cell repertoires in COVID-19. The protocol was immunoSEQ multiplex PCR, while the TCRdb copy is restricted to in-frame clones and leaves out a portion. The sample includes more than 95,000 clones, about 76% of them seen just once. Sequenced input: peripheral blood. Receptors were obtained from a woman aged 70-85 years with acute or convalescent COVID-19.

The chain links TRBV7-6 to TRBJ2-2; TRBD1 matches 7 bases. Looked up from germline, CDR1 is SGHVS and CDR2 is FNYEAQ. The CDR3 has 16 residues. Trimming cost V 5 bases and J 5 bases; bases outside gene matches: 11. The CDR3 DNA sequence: TGTGCCAGCAGCCCACCGACAGGGATACAGACCGGGGAGCTGTTTTTT. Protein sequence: CASSPPTGIQTGELFF.

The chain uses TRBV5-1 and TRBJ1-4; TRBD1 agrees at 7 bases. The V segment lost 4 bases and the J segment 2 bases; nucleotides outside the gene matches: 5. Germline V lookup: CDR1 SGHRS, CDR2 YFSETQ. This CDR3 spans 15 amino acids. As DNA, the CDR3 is TGCGCCAGCAGCCCGACAGGGCTGACTAATGAAAAACTGTTTTTT. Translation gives CASSPTGLTNEKLFF. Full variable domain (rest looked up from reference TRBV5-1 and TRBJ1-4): KAGVTQTPRYLIKTRGQQVTLSCSPISGHRSVSWYQQTPGQGLQFLFEYFSETQRNKGNFPGRFSGRQFSNSRSEMNVSTLELGDSALYLCASSPTGLTNEKLFFGSGTQLSVL.

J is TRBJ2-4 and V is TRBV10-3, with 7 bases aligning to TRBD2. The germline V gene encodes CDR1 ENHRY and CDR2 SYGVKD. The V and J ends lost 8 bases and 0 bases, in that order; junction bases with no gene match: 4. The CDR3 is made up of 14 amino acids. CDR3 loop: CAIAGERAKNIQYF. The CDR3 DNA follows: TGTGCCATCGCGGGGGAGAGAGCCAAAAACATTCAGTACTTC.

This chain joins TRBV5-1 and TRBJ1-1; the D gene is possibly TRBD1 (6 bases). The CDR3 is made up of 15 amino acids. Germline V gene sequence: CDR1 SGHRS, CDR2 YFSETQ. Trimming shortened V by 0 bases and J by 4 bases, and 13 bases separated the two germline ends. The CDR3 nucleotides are TGCGCCAGCAGCTTGGTCGCAGGGGCGGGCACTGAAGCTTTCTTT. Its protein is CASSLVAGAGTEAFF.

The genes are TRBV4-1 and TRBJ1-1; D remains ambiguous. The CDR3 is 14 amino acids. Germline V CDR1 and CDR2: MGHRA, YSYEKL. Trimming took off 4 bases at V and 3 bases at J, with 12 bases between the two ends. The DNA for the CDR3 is TGCGCCAGCAGCCGTATCGGGGTGGACACTGAAGCTTTCTTT. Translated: CASSRIGVDTEAFF.

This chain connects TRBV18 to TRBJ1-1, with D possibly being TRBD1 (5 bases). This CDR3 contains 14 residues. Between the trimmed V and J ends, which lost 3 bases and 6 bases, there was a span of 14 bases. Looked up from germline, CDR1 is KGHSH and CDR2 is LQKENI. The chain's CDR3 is CASSPLQGSSEAFF. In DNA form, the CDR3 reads TGTGCCAGCTCACCGCTTCAGGGTTCTTCTGAAGCTTTCTTT.

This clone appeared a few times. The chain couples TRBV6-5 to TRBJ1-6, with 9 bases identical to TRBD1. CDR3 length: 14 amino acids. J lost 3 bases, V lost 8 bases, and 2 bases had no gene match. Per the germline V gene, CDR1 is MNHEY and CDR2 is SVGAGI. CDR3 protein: CASRDRVYNSPLHF. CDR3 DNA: TGTGCCAGCCGGGACAGGGTCTATAATTCACCCCTCCACTTT.

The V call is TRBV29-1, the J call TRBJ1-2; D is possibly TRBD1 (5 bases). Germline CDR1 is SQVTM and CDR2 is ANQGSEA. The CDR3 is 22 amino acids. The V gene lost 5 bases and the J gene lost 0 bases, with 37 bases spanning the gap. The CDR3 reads CSVYRFGSTLGTGTKANYGYTF. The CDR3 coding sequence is TGCAGCGTTTATCGGTTTGGCTCAACCCTGGGGACCGGGACTAAAGCTAACTATGGCTACACCTTC.

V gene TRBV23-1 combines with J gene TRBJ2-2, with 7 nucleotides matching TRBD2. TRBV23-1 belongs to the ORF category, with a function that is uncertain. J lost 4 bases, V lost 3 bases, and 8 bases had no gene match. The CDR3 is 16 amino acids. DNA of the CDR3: TGCGCCAGCAGTCACCCCGTGTGGGGGGGCACCGGGGAGCTGTTTTTT. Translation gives CASSHPVWGGTGELFF.

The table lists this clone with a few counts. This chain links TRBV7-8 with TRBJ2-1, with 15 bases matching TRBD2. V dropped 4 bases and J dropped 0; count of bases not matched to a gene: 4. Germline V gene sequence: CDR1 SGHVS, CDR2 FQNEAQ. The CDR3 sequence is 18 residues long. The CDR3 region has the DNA TGTGCCAGCAGCTCGGGACTAGCGGGGGGAAGCTCCTACAATGAGCAGTTCTTC. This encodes CASSSGLAGGSSYNEQFF.

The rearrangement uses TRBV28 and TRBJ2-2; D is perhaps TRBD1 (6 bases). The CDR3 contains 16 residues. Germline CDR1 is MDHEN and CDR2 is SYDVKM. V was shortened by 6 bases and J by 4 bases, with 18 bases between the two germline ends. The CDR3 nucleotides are TGTGCCAGCAGCCTTCGACAGGCCATAAGCACCGGGGAGCTGTTTTTT. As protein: CASSLRQAISTGELFF.

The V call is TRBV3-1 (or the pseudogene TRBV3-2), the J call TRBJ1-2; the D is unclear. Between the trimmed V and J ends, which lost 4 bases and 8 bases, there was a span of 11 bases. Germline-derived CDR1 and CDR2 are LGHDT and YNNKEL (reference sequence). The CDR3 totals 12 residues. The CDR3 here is CASSLNGAGYTF. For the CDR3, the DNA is TGTGCCAGCAGCCTTAATGGAGCCGGCTACACCTTC.

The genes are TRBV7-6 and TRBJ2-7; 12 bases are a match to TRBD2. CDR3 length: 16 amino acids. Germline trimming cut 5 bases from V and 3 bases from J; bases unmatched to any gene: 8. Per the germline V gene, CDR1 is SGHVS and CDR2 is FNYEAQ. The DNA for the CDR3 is TGTGCCAGCAGCCACGGCCGGACTAGCGGGGACTACGAGCAGTACTTC. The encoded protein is CASSHGRTSGDYEQYF. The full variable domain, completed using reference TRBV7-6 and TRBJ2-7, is GAGVSQSPRYKVTKRGQDVALRCDPISGHVSLYWYRQALGQGPEFLTYFNYEAQQDKSGLPNDRFSAERPEGSISTLTIQRTEQRDSAMYRCASSHGRTSGDYEQYFGPGTRLTVT.

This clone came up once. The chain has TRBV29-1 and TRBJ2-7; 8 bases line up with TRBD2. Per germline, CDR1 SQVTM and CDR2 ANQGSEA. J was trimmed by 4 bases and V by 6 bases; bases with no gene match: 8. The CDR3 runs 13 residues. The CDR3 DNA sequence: TGCAGCGTGGGTCGGGGGGGTTATTACGAGCAGTACTTC. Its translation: CSVGRGGYYEQYF.

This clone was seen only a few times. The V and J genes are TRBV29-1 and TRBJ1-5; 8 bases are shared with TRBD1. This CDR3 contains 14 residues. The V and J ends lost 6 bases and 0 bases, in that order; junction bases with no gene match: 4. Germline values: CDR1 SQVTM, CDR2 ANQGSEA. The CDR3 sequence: CSVIQGDSNQPQHF. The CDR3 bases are TGCAGCGTAATACAGGGGGATAGCAATCAGCCCCAGCATTTT. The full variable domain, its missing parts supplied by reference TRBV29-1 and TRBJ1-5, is SAVISQKPSRDICQRGTSLTIQCQVDSQVTMMFWYRQQPGQSLTLIATANQGSEATYESGFVIDKFPISRPNLTFSTLTVSNMSPEDSSIYLCSVIQGDSNQPQHFGDGTRLSIL.

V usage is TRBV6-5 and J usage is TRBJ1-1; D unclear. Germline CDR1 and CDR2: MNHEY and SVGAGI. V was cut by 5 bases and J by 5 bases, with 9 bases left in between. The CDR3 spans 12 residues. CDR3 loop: CASSTGGTEAFF. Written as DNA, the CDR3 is TGTGCCAGCAGTACGGGAGGTACTGAAGCTTTCTTT.

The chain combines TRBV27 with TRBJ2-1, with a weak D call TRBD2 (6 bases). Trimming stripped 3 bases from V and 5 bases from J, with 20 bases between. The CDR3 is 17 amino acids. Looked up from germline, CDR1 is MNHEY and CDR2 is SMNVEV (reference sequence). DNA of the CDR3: TGTGCCAGCAGTTTCAATAGCGGACCTCTTCGAGACAATGAGCAGTTCTTC. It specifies CASSFNSGPLRDNEQFF.

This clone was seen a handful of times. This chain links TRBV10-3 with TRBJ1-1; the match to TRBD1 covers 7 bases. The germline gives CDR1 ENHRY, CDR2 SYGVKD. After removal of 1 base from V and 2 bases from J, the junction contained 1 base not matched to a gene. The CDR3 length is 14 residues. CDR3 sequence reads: CAISEWDSNTEAFF. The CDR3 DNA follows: TGTGCCATCAGTGAGTGGGACAGCAACACTGAAGCTTTCTTT.

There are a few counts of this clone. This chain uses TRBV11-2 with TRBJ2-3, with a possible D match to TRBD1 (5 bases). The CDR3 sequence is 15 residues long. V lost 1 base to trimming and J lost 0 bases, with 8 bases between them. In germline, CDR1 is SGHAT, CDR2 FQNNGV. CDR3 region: CASSLVGASTDTQYF. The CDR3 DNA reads TGTGCCAGCAGCTTAGTAGGGGCTAGCACAGATACGCAGTATTTT.

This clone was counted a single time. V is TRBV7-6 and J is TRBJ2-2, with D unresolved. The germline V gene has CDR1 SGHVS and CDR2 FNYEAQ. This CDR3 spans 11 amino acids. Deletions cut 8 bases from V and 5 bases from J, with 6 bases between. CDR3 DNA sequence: TGTGCCAGCCGAGTTACCGGGGAGCTGTTTTTT. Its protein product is CASRVTGELFF.

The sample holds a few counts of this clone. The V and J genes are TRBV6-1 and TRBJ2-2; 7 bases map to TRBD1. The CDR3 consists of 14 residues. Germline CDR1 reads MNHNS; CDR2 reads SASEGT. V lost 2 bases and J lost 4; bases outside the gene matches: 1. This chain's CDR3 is CASSEYRGTGELFF. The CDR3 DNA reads TGTGCCAGCAGTGAATACAGGGGCACCGGGGAGCTGTTTTTT.

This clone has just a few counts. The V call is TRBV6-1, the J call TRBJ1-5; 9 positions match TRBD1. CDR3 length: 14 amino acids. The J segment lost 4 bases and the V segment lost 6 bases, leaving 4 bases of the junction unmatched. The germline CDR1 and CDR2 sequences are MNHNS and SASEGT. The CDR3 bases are TGTGCCAGCAGAACGGGACAGGGAAATCAGCCCCAGCATTTT. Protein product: CASRTGQGNQPQHF.

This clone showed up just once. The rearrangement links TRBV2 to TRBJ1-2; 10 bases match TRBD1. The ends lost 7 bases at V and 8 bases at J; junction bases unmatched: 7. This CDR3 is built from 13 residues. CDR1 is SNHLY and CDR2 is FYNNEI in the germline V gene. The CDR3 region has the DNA TGTGCCAGCAAAAGACAGGGGGCACAAGGCTACACCTTC. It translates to CASKRQGAQGYTF.

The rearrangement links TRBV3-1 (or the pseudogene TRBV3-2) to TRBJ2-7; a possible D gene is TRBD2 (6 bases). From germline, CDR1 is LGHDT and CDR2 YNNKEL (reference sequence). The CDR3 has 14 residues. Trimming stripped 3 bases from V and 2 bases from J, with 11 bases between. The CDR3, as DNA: TGTGCCAGCAGCCAGGACGGGGGAACCTACGAGCAGTACTTC. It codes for CASSQDGGTYEQYF.

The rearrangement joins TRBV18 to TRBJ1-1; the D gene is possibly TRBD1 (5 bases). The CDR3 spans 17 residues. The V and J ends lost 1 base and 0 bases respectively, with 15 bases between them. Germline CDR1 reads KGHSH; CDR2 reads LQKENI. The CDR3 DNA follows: TGTGCCAGCTCACCACTTCCCCGCGGGGGTTTGAACACTGAAGCTTTCTTT. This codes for CASSPLPRGGLNTEAFF.

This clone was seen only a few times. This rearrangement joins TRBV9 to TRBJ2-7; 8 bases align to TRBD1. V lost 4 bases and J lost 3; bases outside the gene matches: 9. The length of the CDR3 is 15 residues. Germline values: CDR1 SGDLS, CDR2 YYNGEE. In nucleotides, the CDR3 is TGTGCCAGCAGCCCACAGGGGGGCAGGGACTACGAGCAGTACTTC. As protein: CASSPQGGRDYEQYF.

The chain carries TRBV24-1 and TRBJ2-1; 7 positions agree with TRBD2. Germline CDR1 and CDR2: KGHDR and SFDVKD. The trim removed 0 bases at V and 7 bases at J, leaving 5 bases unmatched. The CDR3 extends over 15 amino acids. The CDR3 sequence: CATSDLQLGGNEQFF. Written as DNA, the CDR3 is TGTGCCACCAGTGATTTGCAGCTGGGAGGGAATGAGCAGTTCTTC.

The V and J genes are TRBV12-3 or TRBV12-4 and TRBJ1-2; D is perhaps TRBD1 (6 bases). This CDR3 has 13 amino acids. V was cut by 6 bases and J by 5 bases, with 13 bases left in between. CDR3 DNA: TGTGCCAGCAGGTTTTCCACAGGGTATGGCTACACCTTC. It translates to CASRFSTGYGYTF.